This TCR beta chain came from a study of cytomegalovirus exposure and HLA in healthy donors. Trimming shortened V by 7 bases and J by 1 base, and 18 bases separated the two germline ends. The CDR3 extends over 15 amino acids. Germline V gene lookup returns CDR1 SQVTM and CDR2 ANQGSEA. Produced via immunoSEQ multiplex PCR; TCRdb's table is partial and in-frame only. The sample lists more than 200,000 clones; around 90% were seen once. Details on this clone: What it recognizes is unknown.

Findings and caveats of the study: The investigators catalogued 164 TCR beta chains as cytomegalovirus-associated.

The V call is TRBV29-1, the J call TRBJ2-3, with D tentatively TRBD1 (6 bases). What was sequenced was PBMCs. The source is a woman between 25 and 40 years old in good health and CMV-seronegative. CDR3 loop: CSAKKGGRGTDTQYF. In DNA, the CDR3 is TGCAGCGCGAAAAAAGGGGGTCGTGGCACAGATACGCAGTATTTT.